A selection of T cell receptor beta chains follows, all from one sample in a study of blood T cells in healthy people across ages. One entry per CDR3 protein results from TCRdb running MiXCR on the 5' RACE reads. The repertoire holds 350,000 to 450,000 distinct CDR3 sequences, with about half as singletons. Sequenced sample: blood. The receptors shown here come from a man in his sixties in good health. Both conserved end residues are part of each CDR3. Fields, in order: clone size, J gene, V gene, D gene, CDR3 protein, CDR3 DNA. The D gene is left open where the match is weak. Some rows have no size entry. The others give once, few or many, or a class for an expanded clone.

>NA|TRBJ2-1|TRBV27|TRBD1
CASSPGTGASMLFF
TGTGCCAGCAGTCCCGGGACAGGGGCATCTATGTTGTTCTTC
>few|TRBJ1-1|TRBV9|NA
CASSVAVGHLTEAFF
TGTGCCAGCAGCGTAGCTGTGGGACACCTCACTGAAGCTTTCTTT
>NA|TRBJ2-3|TRBV12-3/TRBV12-4|NA
CASCIVTDTQYF
TGTGCCAGCTGTATCGTCACAGATACGCAGTATTTT
>NA|TRBJ2-3|TRBV20-1|NA
CSAIGDGTSTDTQYF
TGCAGTGCTATAGGGGACGGTACTAGCACAGATACGCAGTATTTT
>NA|TRBJ1-2|TRBV7-2|NA
CASSLWAKYGYTF
TGTGCCAGCAGCTTATGGGCGAAATATGGCTACACCTTC
>many|TRBJ2-1|TRBV14|NA
CASSQRLLNEQFF
TGTGCCAGCAGCCAGAGGCTCCTAAATGAGCAGTTCTTC
>NA|TRBJ1-4|TRBV6-2/TRBV6-3|NA
CASSQPGPGEKLFF
TGTGCCAGCAGTCAACCGGGACCAGGTGAAAAACTGTTTTTT
>once|TRBJ2-6|TRBV7-2|NA
CASSLVGQFGSGANVLTF
TGTGCCAGCAGCTTAGTCGGCCAGTTCGGGTCTGGGGCCAACGTCCTGACTTTC
>NA|TRBJ2-5|TRBV7-9|NA
CASSLASFGYQYF
TGTGCCAGCAGCTTAGCGTCGTTTGGATACCAGTACTTC
>NA|TRBJ2-1|TRBV28|NA
CASSFPTSSYNEQFF
TGTGCCAGCAGTTTCCCGACAAGCTCCTACAATGAGCAGTTCTTC
>NA|TRBJ2-5|TRBV20-1|TRBD2
CSARDRIAGGQETQYF
TGCAGTGCTAGAGATCGAATAGCGGGGGGCCAAGAGACCCAGTACTTC
>many|TRBJ1-1|TRBV5-1|NA
CASRYDAGGPEAFF
TGCGCCAGCAGGTACGACGCCGGGGGCCCTGAAGCTTTCTTT
>NA|TRBJ2-1|TRBV9|NA
CASSVTGTGYNEQFF
TGTGCCAGCAGCGTTACCGGGACGGGATACAATGAGCAGTTCTTC
>few|TRBJ2-5|TRBV7-2|TRBD2
CASSGQRGYQETQYF
TGTGCCAGCAGCGGCCAGCGGGGGTACCAAGAGACCCAGTACTTC
>once|TRBJ2-1|TRBV11-1|NA
CACSPARIPSSYNEQFF
TGTGCCTGCAGCCCTGCCCGGATTCCGAGCTCCTACAATGAGCAGTTCTTC
>few|TRBJ2-3|TRBV11-2|TRBD1
CASSLVVRGTDTQYF
TGTGCCAGCAGCTTAGTGGTCAGGGGGACAGATACGCAGTATTTT